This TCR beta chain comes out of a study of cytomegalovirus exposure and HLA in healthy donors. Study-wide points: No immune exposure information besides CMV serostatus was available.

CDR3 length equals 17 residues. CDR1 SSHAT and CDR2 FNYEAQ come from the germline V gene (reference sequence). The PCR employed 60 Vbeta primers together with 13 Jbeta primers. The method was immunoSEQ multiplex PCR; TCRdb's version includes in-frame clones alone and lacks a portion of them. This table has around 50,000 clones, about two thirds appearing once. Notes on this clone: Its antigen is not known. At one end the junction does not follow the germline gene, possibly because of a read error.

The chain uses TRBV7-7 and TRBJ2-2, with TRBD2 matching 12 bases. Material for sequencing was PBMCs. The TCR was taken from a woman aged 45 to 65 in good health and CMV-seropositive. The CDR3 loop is CASSLPSGRAPTGELFF. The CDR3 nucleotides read TGTGCTAGCAGCTTGCCTAGCGGGAGGGCTCCGACCGGGGAGCTGTTTTTT.